The 7 T cell receptor beta chains reported below all come from one sample, sequenced in a study of T cells in women clearing cervical HPV infection. Assay: immunoSEQ multiplex PCR; the TCRdb copy retains only in-frame clones and omits some. The table lists around 39,000 clones. The sequenced sample was blood buffy coat. These receptors all come from a woman between 18 and 70 years old with a cervical HPV16 infection that either progressed to CIN3+ or cleared (not recorded which).

As regards this clone: Read coverage stops 3 residues before the CDR3 terminus; the germline J gene supplies the remainder. This sequence joins TRBV7-9 and TRBJ1-2; D uncertain. The germline gives CDR1 SEHNR, CDR2 FQNEAQ (reference sequence). The CDR3 has 12 amino acids. The covered CDR3 bases are TGTGCCAGCAGCCCCGTAGCAGATACC. Translated, it gives CASSPVADT. The whole CDR3 protein is CASSPVADTYTF. Full variable domain (rest looked up from reference TRBV7-9 and TRBJ1-2): DTGVSQNPRHKITKRGQNVTFRCDPISEHNRLYWYRQTLGQGPEFLTYFQNEAQLEKSRLLSDRFSAERPKGSFSTLEIQRTEQGDSAMYLCASSPVADTYTFGSGTRLTVV.

CDR3 sequence reads: CASSPGTAANVLFF. The CDR3 bases that were read are TGTGCCAGCAGCCCGGGGACAGCGGCCAACGTG. The chain recombines TRBV14 with TRBJ2-2; 7 bases match TRBD1. The read gets to within 3 residues of the CDR3 end, and the germline J gene fills in the rest. CDR1 and CDR2 from the germline V gene are SGHDN and FVKESK. The CDR3 extends over 14 amino acids. Full variable domain (rest looked up from reference TRBV14 and TRBJ2-2): EAGVTQFPSHSVIEKGQTVTLRCDPISGHDNLYWYRRVMGKEIKFLLHFVKESKQDESGMPNNRFLAERTGGTYSTLKVQPAELEDSGVYFCASSPGTAANVLFFGEGSRLTVL.

Points on this clone: The read is 3 residues too short to cover the CDR3 end, so that end is filled in from the germline J gene. This chain uses TRBV2 with TRBJ2-5, with 13 bases aligning to TRBD2. V lost 2 bases, J lost 6 bases, and 6 bases stayed unmatched. The CDR3 consists of 16 residues. CDR1 is SNHLY, CDR2 FYNNEI, per germline. CDR3 DNA, as far as it was read: TGTGCCAGCAGTGAACCAGGACTAGCGGGGGCAAAGACC. Protein sequence: CASSEPGLAGAKT. The whole CDR3 sequence reads CASSEPGLAGAKTQYF.

Concerning this clone itself: The observed sequence ends 3 residues before the CDR3 terminus, with the missing tail filled in from the germline J gene. This chain uses TRBV7-2 with TRBJ1-5; D is unclear. Germline V gene lookup returns CDR1 SGHTA and CDR2 FQGNSA. This CDR3 is 14 amino acids long. The V end was cut by 4 bases, the J end by 7 bases, with 14 bases between. The CDR3 is CASSSWGGGQPQHF. The sequenced CDR3 bases are TGTGCCAGCAGCTCCTGGGGAGGCGGGCAGCCC.

To note about this clone: The sequence runs out 3 residues before the end of the CDR3; the remainder is reconstructed from the germline J gene. This chain uses TRBV5-5 with TRBJ2-3; no reliable D call. Germline V gives CDR1 SGHKS, CDR2 YYEKEE (reference sequence). The CDR3 extends over 13 amino acids. The DNA read from the CDR3 is TGTGCCAGCAGCTTGCCTACTCCGATGACG. As protein: CASSLPTPMT. The whole CDR3 protein is CASSLPTPMTQYF. The full variable domain, in which reference TRBV5-5 and TRBJ2-3 provide the parts outside the CDR3, is DAGVTQSPTHLIKTRGQQVTLRCSPISGHKSVSWYQQVLGQGPQFIFQYYEKEERGRGNFPDRFSARQFPNYSSELNVNALLLGDSALYLCASSLPTPMTQYFGPGTRLTVL.

With regard to this clone: Germline and junction disagree at one end, which may indicate a read error. The sequenced fragment ends 3 residues before the CDR3 boundary, so the rest is inferred from the germline J gene. This sequence joins TRBV4-2 and TRBJ2-3; D gene uncertain. This CDR3 comprises 16 residues. CDR1 and CDR2 from the germline V gene are LGHNA and YNFKEQ. CDR3 in amino acids: CASSQARMAVTDTQYF. The sequenced CDR3 bases are TGCGCCAGCAGCCAAGCCCGTATGGCCGTCACAGATACG.

About this clone: Sequencing ends 3 residues short of the CDR3 end; the germline J gene provides the rest. This chain connects TRBV6-2 or TRBV6-3 to TRBJ1-5; weak D call: TRBD1 (5 bases). Germline V lookup: CDR1 MNHEY, CDR2 SVGEGT. This CDR3 region has 17 residues. V was clipped by 1 base and J by 7 bases, with 20 bases between them. The DNA read from the CDR3 is TGTGCCAGCAGTTACTTGGGGCCGAGGGGCGAAGGACAGCCC. This codes for CASSYLGPRGEGQP. The CDR3 in full is CASSYLGPRGEGQPQHF.